This T cell receptor beta chain was recovered during a study of blood T cell repertoires in COVID-19. At the level of the study: COVID-19 samples, acute and convalescent, were from the United States, Italy and Spain.

Clones were read by immunoSEQ multiplex PCR, and TCRdb kept only the in-frame ones, dropping some. The sample has 120,000 to 150,000 clones, roughly 80% seen once. Germline V gives CDR1 SGHAT, CDR2 FQNNGV. There are 15 residues in the CDR3. Trimming cost V 8 bases and J 0 bases, with 14 bases left between them. This clone was observed a handful of times. The chain has TRBV11-2 and TRBJ2-4, with D perhaps TRBD2 (7 bases). This receptor was obtained from a man aged 45-65 years with active or convalescent COVID-19. Material for sequencing was peripheral blood. CDR3: CASRRGGLAKNIQYF. The CDR3 region has the DNA TGTGCCAGCCGAAGGGGGGGGCTAGCCAAAAACATTCAGTACTTC.